This T cell receptor beta chain was profiled in a study of T cell responses to AZD1222 COVID-19 vaccine. V was trimmed by 1 base and J by 0 bases, leaving 13 bases between them. The CDR3 is made up of 16 amino acids. Germline-derived CDR1 and CDR2 are LNHNV and YYDKDF (reference sequence). This table comes from immunoSEQ multiplex PCR, and its TCRdb copy is limited to in-frame clones, with some not included. Of around 100,000 clones in the sample, around 90% were seen once. The sequence was collected from an adult in good health. This chain connects TRBV15 to TRBJ2-7; either TRBD1 or TRBD2 may fit D (5 bases each). The starting material was peripheral blood, obtained on day 0 of AZD1222 vaccination. The CDR3 sequence: CATSRGGTANSYEQYF. DNA for the CDR3: TGTGCCACCAGCAGAGGAGGGACGGCGAACTCCTACGAGCAGTACTTC.